Given below is one T cell receptor (beta chain) in context. This entry belongs to a study of T cell changes during pregnancy in multiple sclerosis. The CDR3 is made up of 15 amino acids. Germline values: CDR1 KGHSH, CDR2 LQKENI. V lost 5 bases, J lost 2 bases, and 9 bases stayed unmatched. TCRdb's table, derived via immunoSEQ multiplex PCR, lists solely in-frame clones and lacks some. The table includes 20,000 to 25,000 clones, 86% detected once. V usage is TRBV18 and J usage is TRBJ2-7; 7 nucleotides line up with TRBD1. Sequenced material: CD8+ T cells from peripheral blood mononuclear cells, taken in the first trimester of pregnancy. This clonotype originated in a female donor in good health, enrolled as a control in a pregnancy study. DNA for the CDR3: TGTGCCAGCTCAACAACAGGGGATAAGACCTACGAGCAGTACTTC. Protein sequence: CASSTTGDKTYEQYF.